Each of the 14 T cell receptor beta chains below was sequenced from the same sample in a study of shared clonotypes between healthy human individuals. Libraries were prepared by immunoSEQ multiplex PCR; TCRdb keeps only in-frame clonotypes and omits some of them. The data contain some 790,000 clones, 72% of them seen just once; the ten biggest clones take up about 1.8%. The sequenced sample consisted of memory CD4+ T cells sorted from blood. The subset: CD45RA-negative fraction. The source is a woman between 25 and 40 years old in good health.

V gene TRBV10-3 combines with J gene TRBJ2-7; perhaps TRBD2 as D (6 bases). The germline V gene has CDR1 ENHRY and CDR2 SYGVKD. The V end lost 6 bases, the J end lost 8 bases, and 20 bases lay between the germline ends. The CDR3 has 14 amino acids. Here the CDR3 reads CAIREGALETQQYF. In DNA, the CDR3 is TGTGCCATCAGGGAGGGTGCCTTAGAGACCCAGCAGTACTTC.

This rearrangement joins TRBV27 to TRBJ2-7; D is perhaps TRBD1 (6 bases). The CDR3 is 13 amino acids. Germline V gives CDR1 MNHEY, CDR2 SMNVEV (reference sequence). Trimming cost V 6 bases and J 2 bases, with 11 bases left between them. The CDR3 coding sequence is TGTGCCAGCAGCAGACAGGTTGCCTACGAGCAGTACTTC. The encoded protein is CASSRQVAYEQYF.

The chain employs TRBV10-3 and TRBJ2-3, with D unresolved. This CDR3 comprises 15 residues. From germline, CDR1 is ENHRY and CDR2 SYGVKD. The germline V and J ends were trimmed by 10 bases and 0 bases, with 17 bases remaining between them. The CDR3 reads CATSPVATSTDTQYF. DNA for the CDR3: TGTGCCACCTCCCCCGTCGCGACTAGCACAGATACGCAGTATTTT.

A few counts support this clone. The V gene is TRBV19, the J gene TRBJ2-3, with D unresolved. Germline CDR1 and CDR2: LNHDA and SQIVND (reference sequence). The V gene lost 0 bases and the J gene lost 0 bases, with 7 bases spanning the gap. The CDR3 has 15 amino acids. The CDR3, as DNA: TGTGCCAGTAGTATAGAAGCGTCTAGCACAGATACGCAGTATTTT. Encoded protein: CASSIEASSTDTQYF.

The rearrangement links TRBV6-5 to TRBJ1-1; no definite D call. The germline V gene has CDR1 MNHEY and CDR2 SVGAGI. The CDR3 has 13 residues. With 6 bases removed from V and 1 base from J, the gap between germline ends came to 9 bases. The DNA for the CDR3 is TGTGCCAGCAGCCTATTCGGGAACACTGAAGCTTTCTTT. It is translated as CASSLFGNTEAFF.

The genes are TRBV28 and TRBJ2-7; 7 bases match TRBD2. The germline gives CDR1 MDHEN, CDR2 SYDVKM. The CDR3 is 15 residues long. Trimming at V came to 4 bases and at J to 3 bases, leaving 9 bases not matched to a gene. The CDR3 bases are TGTGCCAGCAGTTCCGCCGGGCGGGAGTTCTACGAGCAGTACTTC. Protein sequence: CASSSAGREFYEQYF.

The chain joins TRBV11-2 to TRBJ2-7; D gene unclear. The CDR3 is 14 residues long. CDR1 and CDR2 from the germline V gene are SGHAT and FQNNGV. The V and J ends lost 2 bases and 2 bases respectively, with 10 bases between them. CDR3 region: CASSLNYQTYEQYF. The CDR3 nucleotides are TGTGCCAGCAGCTTAAATTATCAGACCTACGAGCAGTACTTC. Drawing the rest from reference TRBV11-2 and TRBJ2-7, the complete variable domain is EAGVAQSPRYKIIEKRQSVAFWCNPISGHATLYWYQQILGQGPKLLIQFQNNGVVDDSQLPKDRFSAERLKGVDSTLKIQPAKLEDSAVYLCASSLNYQTYEQYFGPGTRLTVT.

This clone was seen just once. The chain has TRBV5-4 and TRBJ2-1; 7 bases match TRBD2. The CDR3 spans 15 residues. V lost 0 bases, J lost 3 bases, and 3 bases stayed unmatched. Germline values: CDR1 SGHNT, CDR2 YYREEE (reference sequence). The CDR3 DNA follows: TGTGCCAGCAGCTTGGCCGGGACTAACTACAATGAGCAGTTCTTC. Translated: CASSLAGTNYNEQFF.

This clone was counted a few times. The V and J genes are TRBV2 and TRBJ2-2, with TRBD2 matching over 8 bases. The CDR3 spans 15 residues. CDR1 is SNHLY, CDR2 FYNNEI, per germline. J gave up 3 bases and V 6 bases, and 6 bases lay outside the gene matches. The CDR3 DNA follows: TGTGCCAGCAGAAGGACTAGCTTCGACACCGGGGAGCTGTTTTTT. It translates to CASRRTSFDTGELFF.

V usage is TRBV6-1 and J usage is TRBJ2-1; TRBD2 matches at 10 bases. Germline trimming cut 4 bases from V and 4 bases from J; bases unmatched to any gene: 7. The CDR3 length is 16 residues. From germline, CDR1 is MNHNS and CDR2 SASEGT. This chain's CDR3 is CASSGISGRGYNEQFF. The CDR3, as DNA: TGTGCCAGCAGTGGCATCAGCGGGAGGGGTTACAATGAGCAGTTCTTC.

The V and J genes are TRBV2 and TRBJ2-1; D is ambiguous. Per the germline V gene, CDR1 is SNHLY and CDR2 is FYNNEI. The V end was cut by 4 bases, the J end by 12 bases, with 16 bases between. This CDR3 is built from 13 residues. CDR3 in DNA: TGTGCCAGCAGTGGAATGGAGACCAATTCGCAGTTCTTC. As protein: CASSGMETNSQFF. The full variable domain, with the rest looked up from reference TRBV2 and TRBJ2-1, is EPEVTQTPSHQVTQMGQEVILRCVPISNHLYFYWYRQILGQKVEFLVSFYNNEISEKSEIFDDQFSVERPDGSNFTLKIRSTKLEDSAMYFCASSGMETNSQFFGPGTRLTVL.

V and J are TRBV5-1 and TRBJ2-7; D unresolved. Trimming removed 0 bases from V and 0 bases from J, with 10 bases in between. The germline V gene encodes CDR1 SGHRS and CDR2 YFSETQ. The CDR3 is 15 residues long. The CDR3 region has the DNA TGCGCCAGCAGCTTGGCCTTGGGAAGCTCCTACGAGCAGTACTTC. This sequence encodes CASSLALGSSYEQYF.

This clone was counted between two and nine times. The rearrangement uses TRBV6-1 and TRBJ1-1; 9 nucleotides align to TRBD1. The CDR3 totals 14 residues. Trimming removed 7 bases from V and 5 bases from J; junction bases left unmatched: 8. Germline assignment: CDR1 MNHNS and CDR2 SASEGT. The CDR3 DNA sequence: TGTGCCAGCATGGACAGGGGTGGATGGACTGAAGCTTTCTTT. It specifies CASMDRGGWTEAFF.

The chain joins TRBV11-3 to TRBJ2-1, with D tentatively TRBD2 (5 bases). Germline V gene sequence: CDR1 SGHNT, CDR2 YENEEA. The V end lost 4 bases, the J end lost 6 bases, and 16 bases lay between the germline ends. This CDR3 comprises 15 residues. The CDR3 DNA reads TGTGCCAGCAGCTCACCTCCTGTGGGAGTCAATGAGCAGTTCTTC. As protein: CASSSPPVGVNEQFF.